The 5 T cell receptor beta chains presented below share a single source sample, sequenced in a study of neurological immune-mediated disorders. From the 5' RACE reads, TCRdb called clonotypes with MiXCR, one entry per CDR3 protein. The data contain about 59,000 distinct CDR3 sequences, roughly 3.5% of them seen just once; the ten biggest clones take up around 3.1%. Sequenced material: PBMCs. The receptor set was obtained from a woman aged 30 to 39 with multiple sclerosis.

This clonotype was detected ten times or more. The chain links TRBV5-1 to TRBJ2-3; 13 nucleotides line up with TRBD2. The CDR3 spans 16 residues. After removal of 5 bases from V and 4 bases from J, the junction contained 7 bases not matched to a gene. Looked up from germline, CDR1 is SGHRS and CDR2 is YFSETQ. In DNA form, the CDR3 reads TGCGCCAGCAGTCGGACTAGCGGGAGTGGCGCAGATACGCAGTATTTT. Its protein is CASSRTSGSGADTQYF.

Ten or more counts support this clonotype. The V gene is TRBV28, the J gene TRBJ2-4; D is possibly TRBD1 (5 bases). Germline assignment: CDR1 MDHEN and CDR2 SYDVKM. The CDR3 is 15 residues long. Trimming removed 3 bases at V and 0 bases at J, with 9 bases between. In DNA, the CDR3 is TGTGCCAGCAGTTTTCCAGGGCTAGCCAAAAACATTCAGTACTTC. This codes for CASSFPGLAKNIQYF. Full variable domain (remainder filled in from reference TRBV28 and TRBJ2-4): DVKVTQSSRYLVKRTGEKVFLECVQDMDHENMFWYRQDPGLGLRLIYFSYDVKMKEKGDIPEGYSVSREKKERFSLILESASTNQTSMYLCASSFPGLAKNIQYFGAGTRLSVL.

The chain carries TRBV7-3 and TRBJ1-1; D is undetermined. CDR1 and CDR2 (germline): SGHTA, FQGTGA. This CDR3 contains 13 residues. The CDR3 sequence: CTNSVAGNTEAFF. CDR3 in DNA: TGTACCAACAGCGTGGCGGGGAACACTGAAGCTTTCTTT.

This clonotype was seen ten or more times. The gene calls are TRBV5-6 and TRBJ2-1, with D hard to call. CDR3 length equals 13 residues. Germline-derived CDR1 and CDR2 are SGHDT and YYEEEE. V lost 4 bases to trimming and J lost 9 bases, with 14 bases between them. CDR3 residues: CASSGFAVGEQFF. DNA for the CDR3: TGTGCCAGCAGCGGGTTCGCAGTGGGTGAGCAGTTCTTC.

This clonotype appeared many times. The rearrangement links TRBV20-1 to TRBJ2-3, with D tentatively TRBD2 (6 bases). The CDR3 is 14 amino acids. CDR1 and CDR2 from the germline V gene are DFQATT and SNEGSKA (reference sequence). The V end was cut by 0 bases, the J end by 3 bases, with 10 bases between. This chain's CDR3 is CSARDGGRTDTQYF. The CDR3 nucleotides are TGCAGTGCTAGAGATGGGGGGAGGACAGATACGCAGTATTTT.